This is a list of T cell receptor beta chains from one sample in a study of T cells in Graves' hyperthyroidism and ophthalmopathy. MiXCR was run by TCRdb on the multiplex PCR reads, yielding one entry per CDR3 protein. The repertoire holds 480,000 or so distinct CDR3 sequences, around 43% seen once, with about 45% in the top ten. The sequenced sample consisted of peripheral blood or thyroid tissue (not recorded which). All receptors derive from an adult woman with Graves' disease, either hyperthyroidism or ophthalmopathy (not recorded which). Each CDR3 is given with its conserved first and last residue. D genes are given only for firm matches. The size field is filled for only some rows; it gives once, few, many or a size class.

D gene	V gene	J gene	clone size	CDR3 protein	CDR3 DNA
-	TRBV20-1	TRBJ2-5	-	CNARGGGSGPQETQYF	TGCAATGCTAGAGGAGGAGGTTCGGGGCCCCAAGAGACCCAGTACTTC
TRBD1	TRBV7-9	TRBJ2-7	-	CASSQLGTGWREQYF	TGCGCCAGCAGCCAACTAGGGACAGGGTGGCGGGAGCAGTACTTC
TRBD2	TRBV9	TRBJ2-6	many	CASSVGDSGSPGANVLTF	TGTGCCAGCAGCGTAGGGGATAGCGGGAGCCCTGGGGCCAACGTCCTGACTTTC
TRBD1	TRBV5-1	TRBJ2-5	many	CASSSGQVQETQYF	TGCGCCAGCAGCTCGGGACAGGTTCAAGAGACCCAGTACTTC
TRBD1	TRBV7-2	TRBJ1-2	-	CASSGQGSEFGYTF	TGTGCCAGCAGCGGACAGGGGAGTGAGTTTGGCTACACCTTC
-	TRBV29-1	TRBJ2-2	-	CSVAQDTGELFF	TGCAGCGTTGCCCAAGACACCGGGGAGCTGTTTTTT
TRBD1	TRBV12-3/TRBV12-4	TRBJ1-2	-	CASSLEGTGGGYTF	TGTGCCAGCAGTTTAGAGGGGACAGGGGGCGGCTACACCTTC
-	TRBV2	TRBJ1-3	few	CASSWRGSSGNTIYF	TGTGCCAGCAGCTGGCGGGGCAGCTCTGGAAACACCATATATTTT
-	TRBV27	TRBJ2-2	few	CASSPFPLLGELFF	TGTGCCAGCAGCCCCTTCCCCCTGCTTGGGGAGCTGTTTTTT
-	TRBV29-1	TRBJ2-2	-	CSVEGWSTGELFF	TGCAGCGTTGAGGGGTGGTCGACCGGGGAGCTGTTTTTT
TRBD1	TRBV7-2	TRBJ1-5	many	CASSSRQGYQPQHF	TGTGCCAGCAGCTCCCGACAGGGATATCAGCCCCAGCATTTT
TRBD1	TRBV20-1	TRBJ2-7	few	CSAENTGGSYEQYF	TGCAGTGCAGAGAATACAGGGGGCTCCTACGAGCAGTACTTC
-	TRBV20-1	TRBJ1-1	-	CSASRSSTTEAFF	TGCAGTGCTAGTCGCAGCAGCACCACTGAAGCTTTCTTT
TRBD1	TRBV19	TRBJ1-1	-	CASSTWTGAEAFF	TGTGCCAGTAGTACCTGGACAGGGGCTGAAGCTTTCTTT
-	TRBV6-4	TRBJ1-5	-	CAGGPGRHGEGNQPQHF	TGTGCCGGGGGACCTGGTCGGCACGGGGAGGGCAATCAGCCCCAGCATTTT
-	TRBV15	TRBJ2-7	-	CATSSARGEQYF	TGTGCCACCAGCAGTGCTCGGGGGGAGCAGTACTTC
-	TRBV7-2	TRBJ2-2	few	CASSLSELFF	TGTGCCAGCAGCTTATCGGAGCTGTTTTTT
-	TRBV28	TRBJ2-6	-	CASKNAGTDISGANVLTF	TGTGCCAGTAAGAACGCCGGGACCGATATCTCTGGGGCCAACGTCCTGACTTTC
-	TRBV15	TRBJ1-2	-	CATSRVGDYGYTF	TGTGCCACCAGCAGGGTGGGGGACTATGGCTACACCTTC
-	TRBV29-1	TRBJ2-3	-	CSVEGDLRADTQYF	TGCAGCGTTGAGGGGGACCTCCGGGCAGATACGCAGTATTTT
TRBD1	TRBV7-2	TRBJ2-5	once	CASSLVGGARDTQYF	TGTGCCAGCAGCTTAGTAGGGGGCGCGAGAGATACGCAGTACTTC
-	TRBV10-3	TRBJ2-7	few	CATGRSEEQYF	TGTGCCACGGGGCGGTCTGAAGAGCAGTACTTC
-	TRBV7-9	TRBJ1-1	many	CASSLVSGRVNTEAFF	TGTGCCAGCAGCTTAGTAAGCGGGAGGGTGAACACTGAAGCTTTCTTT
-	TRBV20-1	TRBJ2-2	many	CSAYTRDTSGELFF	TGCAGTGCTTATACCCGGGACACTTCCGGGGAGCTGTTTTTT
-	TRBV7-3	TRBJ1-2	few	CASSLGGFWGYTF	TGTGCCAGCAGCTTAGGGGGCTTCTGGGGCTACACCTTC
-	TRBV6-2/TRBV6-3	TRBJ1-1	many	CASSYANTEAFF	TGTGCCAGCAGTTACGCGAACACTGAAGCTTTCTTT
-	TRBV2	TRBJ2-5	-	CASSPQSGHF	TGTGCCAGCAGTCCGCAGTCCGGGCACTTC
TRBD2	TRBV6-5	TRBJ2-7	-	CASRQRGQNEQYF	TGTGCCAGCAGGCAGCGGGGGCAAAACGAGCAGTACTTC
-	TRBV20-1	TRBJ1-2	-	CSARRGTSGDDGYTF	TGCAGTGCTCGCCGGGGCACTTCCGGGGACGATGGCTACACCTTC
-	TRBV5-1	TRBJ1-1	-	CASSPTSRGGTEAFF	TGCGCCAGCAGCCCGACCTCCAGAGGCGGCACTGAAGCTTTCTTT
TRBD1	TRBV10-3	TRBJ1-3	once	CAISAGTGVGNTIYF	TGTGCCATCAGTGCTGGGACAGGGGTTGGAAACACCATATATTTT
TRBD1	TRBV3-1	TRBJ1-4	-	CASSPPTGSNEKLFF	TGTGCCAGCTCACCACCGACAGGGTCTAATGAAAAACTGTTTTTT
TRBD1	TRBV2	TRBJ1-1	-	CASTLTGSRTEAFF	TGTGCCAGCACCCTGACAGGGAGTCGCACTGAAGCTTTCTTT
-	TRBV3-1	TRBJ1-3	many	CASSPIGLTGSGNTIYF	TGTGCCAGCAGCCCAATAGGACTCACTGGCTCTGGAAACACCATATATTTT
TRBD1	TRBV20-1	TRBJ2-5	-	CSAKGTGRETQYF	TGCAGTGCTAAAGGGACAGGGAGGGAGACCCAGTACTTC
-	TRBV20-1	TRBJ1-6	many	CSANQGFLNSPLHF	TGCAGTGCTAATCAGGGATTCCTTAATTCACCCCTCCACTTT
-	TRBV25-1	TRBJ2-7	few	CASSESGTPSYEQYF	TGTGCCAGCAGTGAAAGTGGGACACCGTCCTACGAGCAGTACTTC
-	TRBV20-1	TRBJ2-7	many	CSASSVAYEQYF	TGCAGTGCTAGCTCGGTCGCCTACGAGCAGTACTTC
-	TRBV11-2	TRBJ1-1	many	CASSPITLNTEAFF	TGTGCCAGCAGCCCGATAACACTTAACACTGAAGCTTTCTTT
TRBD1	TRBV10-3	TRBJ2-5	-	CAISGTGSAETQYF	TGTGCCATCAGTGGGACAGGGAGCGCGGAGACCCAGTACTTC
-	TRBV28	TRBJ2-7	few	CASSLYPDYLRQYF	TGTGCCAGCAGTTTATACCCCGACTATTTACGGCAGTACTTC
-	TRBV5-1	TRBJ2-2	-	CASSLVIGTTGELFF	TGCGCCAGCAGCTTGGTGATCGGTACCACCGGGGAGCTGTTTTTT
TRBD1	TRBV24-1	TRBJ1-2	few	CATSDSGTGGFQGYTF	TGTGCCACCAGTGATTCCGGGACAGGGGGCTTTCAAGGCTACACCTTC
TRBD1	TRBV2	TRBJ2-7	-	CASSEDGTGGEQYF	TGTGCCAGCAGTGAAGACGGAACAGGGGGCGAGCAGTACTTC
-	TRBV7-2	TRBJ1-5	-	CASSPAGQPQHF	TGTGCCAGCAGCCCAGCCGGTCAGCCCCAGCATTTT
TRBD1	TRBV7-9	TRBJ1-3	-	CASSNRGAGNTIYF	TGTGCCAGCAGTAACAGGGGTGCCGGAAACACCATATATTTT
TRBD1	TRBV20-1	TRBJ1-1	-	CSAITDRGWTEAFF	TGCAGTGCTATCACCGACAGGGGGTGGACTGAAGCTTTCTTT
-	TRBV11-3	TRBJ1-3	once	CASSGQALSGNTIYF	TGTGCCAGCTCCGGGCAGGCCCTCTCTGGAAACACCATATATTTT
-	TRBV14	TRBJ2-6	-	CASSQGAANVLTF	TGTGCCAGCAGCCAAGGAGCGGCCAACGTCCTGACTTTC
-	TRBV29-1	TRBJ1-2	few	CSVGGYTF	TGCAGCGTTGGAGGCTACACCTTC
TRBD1	TRBV24-1	TRBJ1-5	-	CATSDSGPGGIQPQHF	TGTGCCACCAGTGACTCCGGGCCAGGGGGCATTCAGCCCCAGCATTTT
-	TRBV7-2	TRBJ2-7	-	CASSQGRGQRVEQYF	TGCGCCAGCAGCCAAGGCCGTGGACAGCGGGTAGAGCAGTACTTC